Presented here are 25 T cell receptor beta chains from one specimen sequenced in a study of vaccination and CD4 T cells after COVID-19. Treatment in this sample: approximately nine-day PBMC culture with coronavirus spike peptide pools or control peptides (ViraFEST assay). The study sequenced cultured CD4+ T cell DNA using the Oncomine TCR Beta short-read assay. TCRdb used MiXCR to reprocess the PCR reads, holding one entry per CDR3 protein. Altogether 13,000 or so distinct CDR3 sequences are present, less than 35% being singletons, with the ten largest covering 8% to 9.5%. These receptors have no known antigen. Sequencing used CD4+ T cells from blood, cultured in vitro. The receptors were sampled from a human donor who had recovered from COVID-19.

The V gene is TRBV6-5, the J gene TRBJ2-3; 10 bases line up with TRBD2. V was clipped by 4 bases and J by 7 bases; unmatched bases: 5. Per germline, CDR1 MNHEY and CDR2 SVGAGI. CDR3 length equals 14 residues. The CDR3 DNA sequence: TGTGCCAGCAGTTCTGGGACTAGCGTGTATACGCAGTATTTT. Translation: CASSSGTSVYTQYF.

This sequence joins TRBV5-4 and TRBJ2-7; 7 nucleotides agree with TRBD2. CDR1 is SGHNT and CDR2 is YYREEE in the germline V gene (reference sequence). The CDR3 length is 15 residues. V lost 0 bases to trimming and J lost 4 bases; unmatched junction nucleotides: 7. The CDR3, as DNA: TGTGCCAGCAGCTTGGTTGGGTCGCGGGGGTACGAGCAGTACTTC. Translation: CASSLVGSRGYEQYF.

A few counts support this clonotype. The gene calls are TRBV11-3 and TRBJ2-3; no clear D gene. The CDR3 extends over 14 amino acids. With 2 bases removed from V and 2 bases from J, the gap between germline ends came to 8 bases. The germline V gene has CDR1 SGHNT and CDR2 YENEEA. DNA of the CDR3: TGTGCCAGCAGCTTAACTCCTAACACAGATACGCAGTATTTT. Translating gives CASSLTPNTDTQYF.

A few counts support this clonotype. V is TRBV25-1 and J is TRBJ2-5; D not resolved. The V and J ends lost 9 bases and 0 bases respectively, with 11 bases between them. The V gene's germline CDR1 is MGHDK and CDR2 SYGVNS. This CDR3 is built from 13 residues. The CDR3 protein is CASSQGYQETQYF. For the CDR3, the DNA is TGTGCCAGTTCCCAAGGTTACCAAGAGACCCAGTACTTC.

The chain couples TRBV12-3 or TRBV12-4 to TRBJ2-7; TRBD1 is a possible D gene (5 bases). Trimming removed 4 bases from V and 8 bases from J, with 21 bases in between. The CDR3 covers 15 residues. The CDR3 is CASSWGPSAVMKQYF. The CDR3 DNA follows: TGTGCCAGCAGTTGGGGCCCAAGTGCCGTTATGAAGCAGTACTTC.

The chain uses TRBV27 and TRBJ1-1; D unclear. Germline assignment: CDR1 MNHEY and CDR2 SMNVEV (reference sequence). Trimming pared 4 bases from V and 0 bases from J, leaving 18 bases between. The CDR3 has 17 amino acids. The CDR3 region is CASSSPPGRSMNTEAFF. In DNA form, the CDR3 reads TGTGCCAGCAGTTCCCCGCCCGGACGGTCCATGAACACTGAAGCTTTCTTT.

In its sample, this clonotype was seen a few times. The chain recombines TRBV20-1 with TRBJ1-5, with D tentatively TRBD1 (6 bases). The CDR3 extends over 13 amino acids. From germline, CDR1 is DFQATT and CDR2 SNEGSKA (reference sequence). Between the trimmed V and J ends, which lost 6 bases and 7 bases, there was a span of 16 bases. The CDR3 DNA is TGCAGTGCCCCAAGGGGGATTCGGCAGCCCCAGCATTTT. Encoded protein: CSAPRGIRQPQHF.

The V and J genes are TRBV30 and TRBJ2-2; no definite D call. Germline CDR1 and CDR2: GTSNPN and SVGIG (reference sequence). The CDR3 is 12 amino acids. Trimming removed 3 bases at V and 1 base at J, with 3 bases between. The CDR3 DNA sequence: TGTGCCTGGAGGGGGAACACCGGGGAGCTGTTTTTT. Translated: CAWRGNTGELFF.

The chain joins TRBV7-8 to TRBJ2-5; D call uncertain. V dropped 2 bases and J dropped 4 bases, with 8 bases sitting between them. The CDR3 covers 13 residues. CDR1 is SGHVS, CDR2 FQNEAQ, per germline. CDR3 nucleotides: TGTGCCAGCAGCTTAACCCACGGAGAGACCCAGTACTTC. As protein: CASSLTHGETQYF.

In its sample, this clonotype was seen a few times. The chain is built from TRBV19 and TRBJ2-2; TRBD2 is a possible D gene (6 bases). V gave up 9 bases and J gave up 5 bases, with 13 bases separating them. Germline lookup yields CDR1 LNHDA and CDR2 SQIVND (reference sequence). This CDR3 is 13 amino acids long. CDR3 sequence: CASRERGTGELFF. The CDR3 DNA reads TGTGCCAGCCGAGAACGGGGGACCGGGGAGCTGTTTTTT.

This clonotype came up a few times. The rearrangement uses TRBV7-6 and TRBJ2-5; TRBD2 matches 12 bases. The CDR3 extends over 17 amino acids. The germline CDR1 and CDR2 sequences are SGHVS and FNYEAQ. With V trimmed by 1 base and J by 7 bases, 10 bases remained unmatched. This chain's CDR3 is CASSLDGLAGTPGTQYF. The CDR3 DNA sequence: TGTGCCAGCAGCTTAGATGGACTAGCGGGGACTCCAGGGACCCAGTACTTC.

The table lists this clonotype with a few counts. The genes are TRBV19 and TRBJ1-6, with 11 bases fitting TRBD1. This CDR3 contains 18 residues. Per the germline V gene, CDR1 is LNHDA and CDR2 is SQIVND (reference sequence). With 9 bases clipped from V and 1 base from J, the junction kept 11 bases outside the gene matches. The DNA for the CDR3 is TGTGCCAGCGCAAGCGGGACAGGGGGAGGATCCTATAATTCACCCCTCCACTTT. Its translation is CASASGTGGGSYNSPLHF.

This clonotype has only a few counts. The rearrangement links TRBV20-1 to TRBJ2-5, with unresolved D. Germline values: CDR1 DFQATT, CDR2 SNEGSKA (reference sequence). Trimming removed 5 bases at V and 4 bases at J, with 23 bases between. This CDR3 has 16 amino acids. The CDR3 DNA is TGCAGTGCTCTAAGCCCCGGACCGAGTAATCTAGAGACCCAGTACTTC. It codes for CSALSPGPSNLETQYF.

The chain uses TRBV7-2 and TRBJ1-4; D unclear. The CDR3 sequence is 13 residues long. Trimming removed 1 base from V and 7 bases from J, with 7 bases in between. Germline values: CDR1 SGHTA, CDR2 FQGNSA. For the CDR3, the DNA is TGTGCCAGCAGCTTAGGATCTGTTGAAAAACTGTTTTTT. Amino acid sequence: CASSLGSVEKLFF.

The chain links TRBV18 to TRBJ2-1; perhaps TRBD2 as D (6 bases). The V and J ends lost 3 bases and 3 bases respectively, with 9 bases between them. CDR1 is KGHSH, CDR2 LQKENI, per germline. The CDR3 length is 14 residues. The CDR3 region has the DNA TGTGCCAGCTCACCCGGGACTCTCTACAATGAGCAGTTCTTC. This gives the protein CASSPGTLYNEQFF.

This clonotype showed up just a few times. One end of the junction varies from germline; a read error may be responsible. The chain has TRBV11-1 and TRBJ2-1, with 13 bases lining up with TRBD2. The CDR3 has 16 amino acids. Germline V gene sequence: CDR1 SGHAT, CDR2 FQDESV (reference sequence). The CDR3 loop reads CASSSSLAGGLGEQFF. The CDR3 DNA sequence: TGCGCCAGCAGCTCCTCACTAGCGGGGGGGCTGGGTGAGCAGTTCTTC.

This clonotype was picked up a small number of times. CDR3 in amino acids: CASSAQTSGGETQYF. The CDR3 region has the DNA TGTGCCAGCAGTGCGCAGACTAGCGGGGGAGAGACCCAGTACTTC. The V and J genes are TRBV6-1 and TRBJ2-5; 12 nucleotides match TRBD2. Germline CDR1 reads MNHNS; CDR2 reads SASEGT. The J segment lost 4 bases and the V segment lost 4 bases, leaving 4 bases of the junction unmatched. This CDR3 is 15 amino acids long.

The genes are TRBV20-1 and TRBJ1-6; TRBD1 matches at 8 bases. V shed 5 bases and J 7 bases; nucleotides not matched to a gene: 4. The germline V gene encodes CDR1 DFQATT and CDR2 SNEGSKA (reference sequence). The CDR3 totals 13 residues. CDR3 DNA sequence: TGCAGTGCTGGAGGACAGGGCAATTCACCCCTCCACTTT. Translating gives CSAGGQGNSPLHF.

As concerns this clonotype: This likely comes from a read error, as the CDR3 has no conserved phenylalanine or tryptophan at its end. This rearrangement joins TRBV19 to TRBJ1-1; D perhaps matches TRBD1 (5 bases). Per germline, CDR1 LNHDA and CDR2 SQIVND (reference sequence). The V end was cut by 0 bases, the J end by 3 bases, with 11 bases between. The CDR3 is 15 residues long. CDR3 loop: CASSIDPGWHTEAFS. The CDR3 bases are TGTGCCAGTAGTATAGATCCAGGGTGGCACACTGAAGCTTTCTCT.

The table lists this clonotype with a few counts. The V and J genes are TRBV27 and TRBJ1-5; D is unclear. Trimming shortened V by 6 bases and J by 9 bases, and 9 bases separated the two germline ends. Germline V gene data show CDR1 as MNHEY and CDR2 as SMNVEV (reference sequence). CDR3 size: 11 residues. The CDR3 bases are TGTGCCAGCAGCCCCCGGGGGCCCCAGCATTTT. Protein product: CASSPRGPQHF.

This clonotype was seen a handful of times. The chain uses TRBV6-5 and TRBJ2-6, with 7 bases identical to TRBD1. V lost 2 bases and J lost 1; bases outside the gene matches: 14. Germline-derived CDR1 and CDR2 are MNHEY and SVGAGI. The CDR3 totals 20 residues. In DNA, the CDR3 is TGTGCCAGCAGTTACAATGGGGACAGCTACAAAATTTCTGGGGCCAACGTCCTGACTTTC. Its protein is CASSYNGDSYKISGANVLTF.

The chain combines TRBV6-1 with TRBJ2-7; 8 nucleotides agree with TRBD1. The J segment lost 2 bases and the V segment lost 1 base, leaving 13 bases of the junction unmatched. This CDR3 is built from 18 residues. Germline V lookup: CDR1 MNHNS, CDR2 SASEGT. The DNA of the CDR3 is TGTGCCAGCAGTGAAGAAGGGGGGCTGGACAGGGCCCCCTACGAGCAGTACTTC. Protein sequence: CASSEEGGLDRAPYEQYF.

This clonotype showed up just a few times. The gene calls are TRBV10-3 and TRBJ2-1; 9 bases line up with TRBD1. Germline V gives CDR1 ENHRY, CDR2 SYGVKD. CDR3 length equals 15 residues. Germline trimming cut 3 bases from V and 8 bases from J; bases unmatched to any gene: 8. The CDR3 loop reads CAISDWGQGAYEQFF. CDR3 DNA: TGTGCCATCAGTGACTGGGGACAGGGAGCATATGAGCAGTTCTTC.

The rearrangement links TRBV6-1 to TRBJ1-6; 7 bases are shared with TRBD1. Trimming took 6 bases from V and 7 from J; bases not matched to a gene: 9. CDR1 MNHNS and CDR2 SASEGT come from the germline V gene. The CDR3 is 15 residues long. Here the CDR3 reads CASRGEGTENSPLHF. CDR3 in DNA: TGTGCCAGCAGGGGGGAAGGGACAGAAAATTCACCCCTCCACTTT.

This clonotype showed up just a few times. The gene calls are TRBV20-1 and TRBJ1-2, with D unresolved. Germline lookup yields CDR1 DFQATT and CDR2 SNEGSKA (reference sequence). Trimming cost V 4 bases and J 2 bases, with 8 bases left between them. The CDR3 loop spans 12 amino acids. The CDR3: CSATPQNYGYTF. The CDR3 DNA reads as TGCAGTGCTACCCCCCAAAACTATGGCTACACCTTC.